One and the same sample provided the 27 T cell receptor beta chains below, sequenced in a study of tissue T cells after allogeneic stem cell transplantation. Sequenced by immunoSEQ multiplex PCR; TCRdb stores in-frame clones only, minus some. The sample lists under 50,000 clones, roughly 92% seen once, with about 4% in the top ten. The sequencing used blood, collected before transplantation. These receptors all stem from a woman aged 40-69 years who later had graft-versus-host disease after an allogeneic stem cell transplant.

The genes are TRBV28 and TRBJ2-7, with TRBD2 matching over 7 bases. The V and J ends lost 5 bases and 5 bases, in that order; junction bases with no gene match: 15. The CDR3 extends over 16 amino acids. Germline CDR1 and CDR2: MDHEN and SYDVKM. The CDR3 here is CASSGGGGLAVHEQYF. DNA of the CDR3: TGTGCCAGCAGTGGGGGAGGAGGGCTAGCGGTCCACGAGCAGTACTTC.

The chain joins TRBV7-6 to TRBJ2-2; maybe TRBD1 (6 bases). The CDR3 is 17 residues long. The V and J ends lost 4 bases and 1 base respectively, with 16 bases between them. The germline CDR1 and CDR2 sequences are SGHVS and FNYEAQ. The DNA of the CDR3 is TGTGCCAGCAGCTACGCCGGTCCGGGACAGAACACCGGGGAGCTGTTTTTT. It is translated as CASSYAGPGQNTGELFF.

The rearrangement links TRBV7-9 to TRBJ1-1; D remains unclear. Germline V lookup: CDR1 SEHNR, CDR2 FQNEAQ (reference sequence). The CDR3 runs 12 residues. Between the trimmed V and J ends, which lost 6 bases and 3 bases, there was a span of 8 bases. The DNA for the CDR3 is TGTGCCAGCAGACCACCGGACACTGAAGCTTTCTTT. As protein: CASRPPDTEAFF.

The chain has TRBV19 and TRBJ2-1; weak D call: TRBD2 (5 bases). This CDR3 has 14 residues. Germline lookup yields CDR1 LNHDA and CDR2 SQIVND (reference sequence). The V and J ends lost 6 bases and 2 bases respectively, with 11 bases between them. The CDR3: CASSEGNAYNEQFF. CDR3 bases: TGTGCCAGTAGCGAGGGAAACGCCTACAATGAGCAGTTCTTC.

This chain joins TRBV7-2 and TRBJ1-2, with a possible D match to TRBD1 (5 bases). CDR1 is SGHTA, CDR2 FQGNSA, per germline. Trimming took off 1 base at V and 3 bases at J, with 6 bases between the two ends. The CDR3 is made up of 13 amino acids. The CDR3 is CASSLGRDYGYTF. The CDR3 bases are TGTGCCAGCAGCTTAGGCAGGGACTATGGCTACACCTTC.

The chain has TRBV19 and TRBJ1-2; no firm D call. The CDR3 runs to 14 residues. Germline CDR1 is LNHDA and CDR2 is SQIVND (reference sequence). Deletions cut 0 bases from V and 5 bases from J, with 10 bases between. In DNA form, the CDR3 reads TGTGCCAGTAGTATAGATACCCCGGCGTATGGCTACACCTTC. This codes for CASSIDTPAYGYTF.

The sample holds one count of this clone. The chain has TRBV18 and TRBJ2-4; a weak D match, TRBD1 (6 bases). Trimming left V 3 bases short and J 4 bases short, with 10 bases between. The germline V gene encodes CDR1 KGHSH and CDR2 LQKENI. This CDR3 contains 14 residues. The CDR3 nucleotides read TGTGCCAGCTCACCGTACAGGGATAAAAACATTCAGTACTTC. It is translated as CASSPYRDKNIQYF. The full variable domain, its missing parts supplied by reference TRBV18 and TRBJ2-4, is NAGVMQNPRHLVRRRGQEARLRCSPMKGHSHVYWYRQLPEEGLKFMVYLQKENIIDESGMPKERFSAEFPKEGPSILRIQQVVRGDSAAYFCASSPYRDKNIQYFGAGTRLSVL.

CDR3 nucleotides: TGTGCCAGCGAGAAGGGACAGCCGCAAGAGACCCAGTACTTC. Its translation is CASEKGQPQETQYF. The chain links TRBV25-1 to TRBJ2-5; 7 bases align to TRBD1. This CDR3 spans 14 amino acids. V lost 8 bases and J lost 2; bases outside the gene matches: 8. Germline V gene lookup returns CDR1 MGHDK and CDR2 SYGVNS.

The rearrangement uses TRBV7-2 and TRBJ2-1, with 10 nucleotides matching TRBD2. The V gene's germline CDR1 is SGHTA and CDR2 FQGNSA. There are 16 residues in the CDR3. With 2 bases clipped from V and 6 bases from J, the junction kept 7 bases outside the gene matches. This CDR3 is CASSLSIAGGLNEQFF. As DNA, the CDR3 is TGTGCCAGCAGCTTAAGTATAGCGGGAGGACTCAATGAGCAGTTCTTC. Complete variable domain (other parts from reference TRBV7-2 and TRBJ2-1): GAGVSQSPSNKVTEKGKDVELRCDPISGHTALYWYRQSLGQGLEFLIYFQGNSAPDKSGLPSDRFSAERTGGSVSTLTIQRTQQEDSAVYLCASSLSIAGGLNEQFFGPGTRLTVL.

As regards this clone: The junction and the germline gene differ at one end; a read error may be behind it. The chain uses TRBV13 and TRBJ2-5; D not resolved. The CDR3 spans 11 residues. The germline V gene has CDR1 PRHDT and CDR2 FYEKMQ (reference sequence). The CDR3 loop is CASSTREAQYF. The CDR3, as DNA: TGTGCCAGCAGCACAAGAGAGGCCCAGTACTTC.

A remark on this clone: Other nucleotide sequences from this sample produce the same CDR3. The chain couples TRBV28 to TRBJ2-5; D gene ambiguous. The CDR3 is 12 residues long. V lost 6 bases and J 6 bases, leaving 11 bases between the germline ends. The germline CDR1 and CDR2 sequences are MDHEN and SYDVKM. The CDR3 loop reads CASSDRWQTQYF. DNA for the CDR3: TGTGCCAGCAGCGATAGGTGGCAGACCCAGTACTTC.

A single count supports this clone. The rearrangement joins TRBV27 to TRBJ1-2; a weak D match, TRBD1 (5 bases). This CDR3 region has 13 residues. Between the trimmed V and J ends, which lost 4 bases and 4 bases, there was a span of 10 bases. Germline V lookup: CDR1 MNHEY, CDR2 SMNVEV (reference sequence). The CDR3 sequence is CASSWSGGYGYTF. DNA of the CDR3: TGTGCCAGCAGTTGGTCGGGGGGCTATGGCTACACCTTC.

The gene calls are TRBV3-1 (or the pseudogene TRBV3-2) and TRBJ1-5; 7 nucleotides match TRBD1. This CDR3 is built from 14 residues. V shed 3 bases, J shed 7 bases, and the junction held 6 bases outside the gene matches. The germline V gene encodes CDR1 LGHDT and CDR2 YNNKEL (reference sequence). CDR3 coding DNA: TGTGCCAGCAGCCAGACAGGGTTAAGGCAGCCCCAGCATTTT. Translated: CASSQTGLRQPQHF.

The V call is TRBV6-2 or TRBV6-3, the J call TRBJ1-5; D is ambiguous. The CDR3 runs 15 residues. Germline V gene lookup returns CDR1 MNHEY and CDR2 SVGEGT. The V gene lost 2 bases and the J gene lost 4 bases, with 12 bases spanning the gap. As DNA, the CDR3 is TGTGCCAGCAGTTACACCCGGACGGGAAATCAGCCCCAGCATTTT. Its protein product is CASSYTRTGNQPQHF.

The chain combines TRBV5-4 with TRBJ2-2; the D is unclear. The CDR3 has 12 residues. Germline V gene data show CDR1 as SGHNT and CDR2 as YYREEE (reference sequence). The V and J ends lost 5 bases and 6 bases respectively, with 8 bases between them. CDR3 sequence: CASRHGAGELFF. For the CDR3, the DNA is TGTGCCAGCAGACACGGTGCCGGGGAGCTGTTTTTT.

This clone was found once. The V call is TRBV4-3, the J call TRBJ2-1, with 11 bases lining up with TRBD2. The V and J ends lost 4 bases and 7 bases, in that order; junction bases with no gene match: 9. The germline CDR1 and CDR2 sequences are LGHNA and YSLEER. There are 16 residues in the CDR3. CDR3 protein: CASSPQLAGVRNEQFF. The CDR3 DNA reads as TGCGCCAGCAGCCCCCAACTAGCGGGAGTCCGGAATGAGCAGTTCTTC.

This chain joins TRBV4-1 and TRBJ2-5; D ambiguous. The CDR3 has 12 residues. V gave up 0 bases and J gave up 5 bases, with 4 bases separating them. The germline CDR1 and CDR2 sequences are MGHRA and YSYEKL. The CDR3 DNA reads as TGCGCCAGCAGCCAAGATAGGGAGACCCAGTACTTC. This codes for CASSQDRETQYF.

This clone was counted only a few times. The chain recombines TRBV7-9 with TRBJ1-3, with D unresolved. Trimming shortened V by 5 bases and J by 1 base, and 12 bases separated the two germline ends. Germline V lookup: CDR1 SEHNR, CDR2 FQNEAQ (reference sequence). This CDR3 is 15 amino acids long. The CDR3 spells CASSPRSDSGNTIYF. The CDR3 nucleotides read TGTGCCAGCAGCCCCCGGTCCGATTCTGGAAACACCATATATTTT.

This chain joins TRBV4-1 and TRBJ2-7, with D tentatively TRBD1 (6 bases). The CDR3 sequence is 15 residues long. V lost 4 bases to trimming and J lost 3 bases, with 16 bases between them. CDR1 is MGHRA, CDR2 YSYEKL, per germline. This CDR3 is CASSPDRKDVYEQYF. In DNA form, the CDR3 reads TGCGCCAGCAGCCCCGACAGGAAAGACGTCTACGAGCAGTACTTC.

The chain recombines TRBV27 with TRBJ2-3, with D tentatively TRBD2 (6 bases). Germline V gene sequence: CDR1 MNHEY, CDR2 SMNVEV (reference sequence). Trimming cost V 3 bases and J 4 bases, with 11 bases left between them. The CDR3 covers 14 residues. The CDR3 nucleotides are TGTGCCAGCAGTTTCCGGGACTCGGCAGATACGCAGTATTTT. It yields the protein CASSFRDSADTQYF.

The chain carries TRBV28 and TRBJ2-7; D is perhaps TRBD2 (5 bases). The CDR3 consists of 13 residues. Germline CDR1 reads MDHEN; CDR2 reads SYDVKM. Trimming shortened V by 6 bases and J by 7 bases, and 16 bases separated the two germline ends. The DNA of the CDR3 is TGTGCCAGCAGGACCTGGGTTCGGGGAGAGCAGTACTTC. It yields the protein CASRTWVRGEQYF.

The chain is built from TRBV4-1 and TRBJ2-4, with TRBD1 identical over 8 bases. The CDR3 runs to 14 residues. The trim removed 4 bases at V and 7 bases at J, leaving 6 bases unmatched. Germline V gives CDR1 MGHRA, CDR2 YSYEKL. CDR3 coding DNA: TGCGCCAGCAGCCTGACAGGGGCGTCTAACATTCAGTACTTC. It specifies CASSLTGASNIQYF.

The chain employs TRBV19 and TRBJ1-4; TRBD1 might be the D (5 bases). This CDR3 spans 14 amino acids. Germline V gene sequence: CDR1 LNHDA, CDR2 SQIVND (reference sequence). The V gene lost 4 bases and the J gene lost 0 bases, with 6 bases spanning the gap. The CDR3 nucleotides are TGTGCCAGTAGTACAGGGACAACTAATGAAAAACTGTTTTTT. Translating it yields CASSTGTTNEKLFF.

This chain connects TRBV28 to TRBJ1-1, with 7 bases identical to TRBD1. V dropped 2 bases and J dropped 1; count of bases not matched to a gene: 4. This CDR3 comprises 15 residues. Germline assignment: CDR1 MDHEN and CDR2 SYDVKM. CDR3 in amino acids: CASSLGGQRNTEAFF. In DNA form, the CDR3 reads TGTGCCAGCAGTTTAGGGGGACAGAGGAACACTGAAGCTTTCTTT.

This clone was detected once. The chain couples TRBV12-3 or TRBV12-4 to TRBJ1-1; no reliable D call. V was clipped by 2 bases and J by 1 base, with 5 bases between them. The CDR3 loop spans 13 amino acids. CDR3 nucleotides: TGTGCCAGCAGTTTAAGGGAGAACACTGAAGCTTTCTTT. Translating it yields CASSLRENTEAFF.

V is TRBV29-1 and J is TRBJ2-5; 13 bases map to TRBD2. The junction had 2 bases not matched to a gene; V was cut back by 2 bases and J by 5 bases. CDR3 length: 14 residues. CDR1 SQVTM and CDR2 ANQGSEA come from the germline V gene. The CDR3 DNA is TGCAGCGTTGAAAGGACTAGCGGGAGTGAGACCCAGTACTTC. It codes for CSVERTSGSETQYF. Looking up the rest from reference TRBV29-1 and TRBJ2-5 gives the full variable domain: SAVISQKPSRDICQRGTSLTIQCQVDSQVTMMFWYRQQPGQSLTLIATANQGSEATYESGFVIDKFPISRPNLTFSTLTVSNMSPEDSSIYLCSVERTSGSETQYFGPGTRLLVL.

The chain employs TRBV7-6 and TRBJ2-5; D is ambiguous. Trimming left V 0 bases short and J 2 bases short, with 10 bases between. Germline CDR1 reads SGHVS; CDR2 reads FNYEAQ. This CDR3 is built from 15 residues. The CDR3 is CASSLALEKQETQYF. For the CDR3, the DNA is TGTGCCAGCAGCTTAGCGCTGGAGAAGCAAGAGACCCAGTACTTC. Using reference TRBV7-6 and TRBJ2-5 for the parts outside the CDR3, the full variable domain is GAGVSQSPRYKVTKRGQDVALRCDPISGHVSLYWYRQALGQGPEFLTYFNYEAQQDKSGLPNDRFSAERPEGSISTLTIQRTEQRDSAMYRCASSLALEKQETQYFGPGTRLLVL.